Each of the 27 T cell receptor beta chains below was sequenced from the same sample in a study of T and B cells in COVID-19 patients. Multiplex PCR with BIOMED2 TRB-A/B primer pools amplified TRB rearrangements. MiXCR, run by TCRdb on the multiplex PCR reads, gives a single entry per CDR3 protein. Of approximately 17,000 distinct CDR3 sequences in the sample, 27% were seen once. Each TRB amplification used about 250-550 ng of genomic DNA from blood. Sequenced sample: blood. All receptors come from a human donor who had recovered from COVID-19.

The rearrangement links TRBV5-4 to TRBJ1-1; D may be TRBD1 (6 bases). The CDR3 spans 14 residues. V was trimmed by 7 bases and J by 6 bases, leaving 19 bases between them. Germline lookup yields CDR1 SGHNT and CDR2 YYREEE (reference sequence). This CDR3 reads CASQKGGGGSEAFF. For the CDR3, the DNA is TGTGCCAGCCAAAAAGGGGGAGGAGGATCTGAAGCTTTCTTT. Using reference TRBV5-4 and TRBJ1-1 for the parts outside the CDR3, the full variable domain is ETGVTQSPTHLIKTRGQQVTLRCSSQSGHNTVSWYQQALGQGPQFIFQYYREEENGRGNFPPRFSGLQFPNYSSELNVNALELDDSALYLCASQKGGGGSEAFFGQGTRLTVV.

In its sample, this clonotype ranks as medium-sized. The genes are TRBV15 and TRBJ1-2; tentative D call: TRBD1 (5 bases). CDR1 is LNHNV, CDR2 YYDKDF, per germline (reference sequence). This CDR3 contains 12 residues. V was shortened by 1 base and J by 8 bases, with 8 bases between the two germline ends. CDR3 bases: TGTGCCACCAGCAGAGGGGACTTGGGCTACACCTTC. Its protein product is CATSRGDLGYTF.

This clonotype was seen a handful of times. V and J are TRBV6-2 or TRBV6-3 and TRBJ1-5; 9 bases agree with TRBD1. The V and J ends lost 10 bases and 4 bases, in that order; junction bases with no gene match: 5. The CDR3 totals 13 residues. Germline lookup yields CDR1 MNHEY and CDR2 SVGEGT. The CDR3 sequence: CATAGTGNQPQHF. The CDR3 DNA follows: TGTGCCACCGCAGGGACAGGGAATCAGCCCCAGCATTTT.

In this sample, this clonotype turned up a few times. The chain links TRBV12-3 or TRBV12-4 to TRBJ2-7; 10 nucleotides align to TRBD1. V dropped 4 bases and J dropped 0; count of bases not matched to a gene: 12. The CDR3 runs 18 residues. Here the CDR3 reads CASSSSGWDRGYSYEQYF. CDR3 in DNA: TGTGCCAGCAGTTCGTCGGGTTGGGACAGGGGTTACTCCTACGAGCAGTACTTC.

This sequence joins TRBV27 and TRBJ2-7; a weak D match, TRBD2 (5 bases). This CDR3 is built from 14 residues. V was clipped by 3 bases and J by 1 base, with 10 bases between them. Per the germline V gene, CDR1 is MNHEY and CDR2 is SMNVEV (reference sequence). CDR3 nucleotide sequence: TGTGCCAGCAGTTTCGGCGGAGGATCCTACGAGCAGTACTTC. Translated, it gives CASSFGGGSYEQYF.

This chain uses TRBV18 with TRBJ2-1; D possibly matches TRBD1 or TRBD2 (5 bases each). The CDR3 loop spans 16 amino acids. Trimming shortened V by 3 bases and J by 9 bases, and 21 bases separated the two germline ends. Germline loops: CDR1 KGHSH, CDR2 LQKENI. The CDR3 sequence is CASSPTSGTAGGEQFF. The CDR3 DNA follows: TGTGCCAGCTCACCGACTTCCGGGACCGCCGGCGGTGAGCAGTTCTTC.

This clonotype has at least ten counts. V and J are TRBV5-6 and TRBJ1-1, with D hard to call. V dropped 0 bases and J dropped 6 bases, with 6 bases sitting between them. The germline gives CDR1 SGHDT, CDR2 YYEEEE. The CDR3 runs 12 residues. In DNA form, the CDR3 reads TGTGCCAGCAGCTTGGGCGAGGCTGAAGCTTTCTTT. Translation: CASSLGEAEAFF. The full variable domain, rest sourced from reference TRBV5-6 and TRBJ1-1, is DAGVTQSPTHLIKTRGQQVTLRCSPKSGHDTVSWYQQALGQGPQFIFQYYEEEERQRGNFPDRFSGHQFPNYSSELNVNALLLGDSALYLCASSLGEAEAFFGQGTRLTVV.

Concerning this clonotype: One end of the junction does not line up with germline, which may come from a read error. V is TRBV10-3 and J is TRBJ1-3, with TRBD1 identical over 8 bases. CDR3 size: 16 residues. Germline V lookup: CDR1 ENHRY, CDR2 SYGVKD. The CDR3: CASSYPTGANGNTIYF. The CDR3 DNA is TGTGCCAGCAGTTACCCGACAGGGGCGAACGGAAACACCATATATTTT.

The chain employs TRBV19 and TRBJ1-3; no clear D gene. The CDR3 length is 15 residues. The germline CDR1 and CDR2 sequences are LNHDA and SQIVND (reference sequence). Trimming pared 4 bases from V and 11 bases from J, leaving 21 bases between. The CDR3 bases are TGTGCCAGTAGTACTTATTCCTCTGGAAACACCGCCATATATTTT. Translating gives CASSTYSSGNTAIYF.

This clonotype is deemed medium-sized (0.01 to 0.1%). This chain links TRBV27 with TRBJ2-7; 8 positions agree with TRBD1. The CDR3 extends over 15 amino acids. CDR1 and CDR2 from the germline V gene are MNHEY and SMNVEV (reference sequence). With V trimmed by 2 bases and J by 0 bases, 3 bases remained unmatched. CDR3 nucleotide sequence: TGTGCCAGCAGTTTAGGGACAGGCCTCTCCTACGAGCAGTACTTC. The encoded protein is CASSLGTGLSYEQYF.

This clonotype has only a few counts. The V gene is TRBV18, the J gene TRBJ1-5; D not certain. CDR1 and CDR2 (germline): KGHSH, LQKENI. V lost 2 bases to trimming and J lost 0 bases, with 8 bases between them. The CDR3 consists of 15 residues. As DNA, the CDR3 is TGTGCCAGCTCACCAATCAGTTATAGCAATCAGCCCCAGCATTTT. This sequence encodes CASSPISYSNQPQHF.

The V call is TRBV7-9, the J call TRBJ2-7, with 7 bases matching TRBD2. Germline V CDR1 and CDR2: SEHNR, FQNEAQ (reference sequence). CDR3 length: 15 residues. The junction had 9 bases not matched to a gene; V was cut back by 2 bases and J by 5 bases. Here the CDR3 reads CASSLLGRESNEQYF. For the CDR3, the DNA is TGTGCCAGCAGCTTATTGGGGCGGGAGTCCAACGAGCAGTACTTC.

By proportion, this clonotype is medium-sized. The chain's CDR3 is CASSSRLNYEQYF. The CDR3, as DNA: TGTGCCAGTAGTTCCCGACTGAACTACGAGCAGTACTTC. The chain has TRBV19 and TRBJ2-7; no clear D. Trimming stripped 5 bases from V and 3 bases from J, with 11 bases between. Germline assignment: CDR1 LNHDA and CDR2 SQIVND (reference sequence). This CDR3 has 13 residues.

This clonotype qualifies as medium-sized (0.01 to 0.1%). The chain links TRBV19 to TRBJ1-1, with D possibly matching TRBD1 (5 bases). This CDR3 comprises 14 residues. Germline CDR1 and CDR2: LNHDA and SQIVND (reference sequence). Trimming took off 9 bases at V and 4 bases at J, with 18 bases between the two ends. CDR3 sequence reads: CASFLERGGTEAFF. The CDR3 DNA sequence: TGTGCCAGCTTCCTTGAGCGGGGGGGCACTGAAGCTTTCTTT.

The gene calls are TRBV6-5 and TRBJ1-6; D is possibly TRBD1 (5 bases). There are 15 residues in the CDR3. Germline V gene lookup returns CDR1 MNHEY and CDR2 SVGAGI. V lost 7 bases and J 6 bases, leaving 16 bases between the germline ends. The CDR3 DNA reads TGTGCCAGCACTAAGTTGGGGCCAGGTAATTCACCCCTCCACTTT. Translation gives CASTKLGPGNSPLHF.

The V gene is TRBV6-2 or TRBV6-3, the J gene TRBJ1-5; D uncertain. CDR3 length: 13 residues. Germline values: CDR1 MNHEY, CDR2 SVGEGT. With 4 bases removed from V and 3 bases from J, the gap between germline ends came to 7 bases. CDR3 protein: CASSSQINQPQHF. CDR3 in DNA: TGTGCCAGCAGTTCCCAGATCAATCAGCCCCAGCATTTT.

The rearrangement links TRBV7-9 to TRBJ1-2, with D hard to call. The length of the CDR3 is 16 residues. The germline V gene has CDR1 SEHNR and CDR2 FQNEAQ (reference sequence). Trimming pared 6 bases from V and 4 bases from J, leaving 21 bases between. As DNA, the CDR3 is TGTGCCAGCAGACCGGACCACCTGCGGATGGCCTATGGCTACACCTTC. This translates into CASRPDHLRMAYGYTF.

The chain uses TRBV6-2 or TRBV6-3 and TRBJ2-1; 7 positions match TRBD2. With V trimmed by 2 bases and J by 13 bases, 11 bases remained unmatched. Germline V CDR1 and CDR2: MNHEY, SVGEGT. CDR3 length equals 14 residues. Written as DNA, the CDR3 is TGTGCCAGCAGTTACGGGGGGGTCACGTTGGAACAGTTCTTC. Amino acid sequence: CASSYGGVTLEQFF.

This clonotype was picked up a small number of times. This chain uses TRBV13 with TRBJ1-5, with 9 bases fitting TRBD1. The V segment lost 10 bases and the J segment 5 bases; nucleotides outside the gene matches: 18. The CDR3 consists of 17 residues. Germline V lookup: CDR1 PRHDT, CDR2 FYEKMQ (reference sequence). CDR3 region: CATQTGGGEPRDQPQHF. As DNA, the CDR3 is TGTGCCACCCAAACAGGGGGCGGCGAACCTAGAGATCAGCCCCAGCATTTT.

This clonotype was seen many times. The gene calls are TRBV30 and TRBJ2-5; weak D call: TRBD2 (5 bases). The CDR3 consists of 13 residues. Trimming removed 1 base from V and 9 bases from J, with 15 bases in between. Germline values: CDR1 GTSNPN, CDR2 SVGIG (reference sequence). The CDR3 spells CAWSGSTTGSQYF. The CDR3 DNA reads TGTGCCTGGAGTGGCTCAACGACGGGGTCCCAGTACTTC.

Comments on this clonotype: This may arise from a read error, as a much more abundant clone is one base away. The rearrangement links TRBV5-6 to TRBJ2-3; perhaps TRBD2 as D (6 bases). V shed 5 bases and J shed 2 bases, with 15 bases lying between them. The CDR3 totals 15 residues. Germline loops: CDR1 SGHDT, CDR2 YYEEEE. The CDR3 here is CASRLMRGVTDTQYF. In DNA, the CDR3 is TGTGCCAGCAGGCTTATGCGGGGAGTCACAGATACGCAGTATTTT.

The gene calls are TRBV20-1 and TRBJ2-7, with 8 bases lining up with TRBD2. The CDR3 totals 15 residues. Losses at the gene ends were 6 bases for V and 2 bases for J; bases not matched to a gene: 12. Germline-derived CDR1 and CDR2 are DFQATT and SNEGSKA (reference sequence). CDR3 region: CSAIGVGGGTYEQYF. In DNA form, the CDR3 reads TGCAGTGCCATTGGCGTCGGGGGGGGGACCTACGAGCAGTACTTC.

This clonotype was detected only a few times. V and J are TRBV6-1 and TRBJ1-5, with D maybe TRBD1 (5 bases). V was shortened by 7 bases and J by 1 base, with 11 bases between the two germline ends. The CDR3 is 14 amino acids. Germline CDR1 and CDR2: MNHNS and SASEGT. The CDR3 DNA sequence: TGTGCCAGCAAAGACAGCATCAGCAATCAGCCCCAGCATTTT. It specifies CASKDSISNQPQHF.

This clonotype qualifies as medium-sized. The chain links TRBV29-1 to TRBJ1-2; 7 bases fit TRBD1. Germline-derived CDR1 and CDR2 are SQVTM and ANQGSEA. This CDR3 region has 13 residues. The junction had 3 bases not matched to a gene; V was cut back by 1 base and J by 4 bases. The DNA of the CDR3 is TGCAGCGTTGAAGCTAACAGGGGCTATGGCTACACCTTC. Its translation: CSVEANRGYGYTF.

The J gene is TRBJ2-1, the V gene TRBV7-6, with D unresolved. The germline CDR1 and CDR2 sequences are SGHVS and FNYEAQ. This CDR3 is 12 amino acids long. V shed 1 base and J shed 6 bases, with 4 bases lying between them. CDR3: CASSLVFNEQFF. CDR3 bases: TGTGCCAGCAGCTTAGTCTTCAATGAGCAGTTCTTC.

This clonotype has more than one count but fewer than ten. This chain uses TRBV5-6 with TRBJ2-7, with D uncertain. The V end lost 2 bases, the J end lost 3 bases, and 3 bases lay between the germline ends. The germline V gene encodes CDR1 SGHDT and CDR2 YYEEEE. CDR3 length equals 11 residues. CDR3: CASSFVYEQYF. The CDR3 coding sequence is TGTGCCAGCAGCTTCGTCTACGAGCAGTACTTC.

The gene calls are TRBV5-1 and TRBJ1-4; D remains unclear. The V gene lost 0 bases and the J gene lost 8 bases, with 11 bases spanning the gap. Germline CDR1 reads SGHRS; CDR2 reads YFSETQ. This CDR3 is 14 amino acids long. The CDR3 sequence is CASSLAGTREKLFF. The DNA for the CDR3 is TGCGCCAGCAGCTTGGCCGGCACAAGGGAAAAACTGTTTTTT. The entire variable domain, with the rest obtained from reference TRBV5-1 and TRBJ1-4, is as follows: KAGVTQTPRYLIKTRGQQVTLSCSPISGHRSVSWYQQTPGQGLQFLFEYFSETQRNKGNFPGRFSGRQFSNSRSEMNVSTLELGDSALYLCASSLAGTREKLFFGSGTQLSVL.